Listed here are 26 T cell receptor beta chains from one sample, sequenced in a study of blood T cell repertoires in COVID-19 (dated by TCRdb to 2018 to 2020). The protocol used for the library was the immunoSEQ multiplex PCR assay. This is the immuneACCESS table as TCRdb keeps it, with only in-frame sequences that have V and J called. A part of the clones is gone; compared with another copy, unresolved V genes explain less than half, and the rest is unexplained. This sample gives 300,000 to 400,000 clones in total; approximately 89% of them show up just once. 1.5% to 2% of the sample goes to the ten largest clones. Sequencing was performed on peripheral blood. These TCRs come from a woman in her 30s with COVID-19, enrolled during active disease.

A remark on this clone: The germline gene is not matched at one end of the junction; a read error may be the cause. The V gene is TRBV6-1, the J gene TRBJ2-3; TRBD1 agrees at 8 bases. The CDR3 covers 15 residues. Germline CDR1 reads MNHNS; CDR2 reads SASEGT. CDR3 coding DNA: TGTGCCAGCAGGGAAGAACAGGGGGGCGCAGATACGCAGTATTTT. It yields the protein CASREEQGGADTQYF.

The rearrangement joins TRBV4-2 to TRBJ1-6; 10 nucleotides agree with TRBD1. The CDR3 spans 15 residues. Trimming removed 7 bases from V and 9 bases from J; junction bases left unmatched: 9. Germline loops: CDR1 LGHNA, CDR2 YNFKEQ. The CDR3 loop is CASTRGQGEISPLHF. CDR3 nucleotide sequence: TGTGCCAGCACTCGAGGACAGGGGGAGATTTCACCCCTCCACTTT.

This clone was seen just once. V usage is TRBV6-1 and J usage is TRBJ1-2, with TRBD1 identical over 10 bases. There are 16 residues in the CDR3. The V gene end was trimmed by 3 bases and the J gene end by 7 bases; junction bases not matched to a gene: 11. Germline CDR1 is MNHNS and CDR2 is SASEGT. CDR3 amino acids: CASSDVRDRGQAGYTF. DNA for the CDR3: TGTGCCAGCAGTGACGTCCGGGACAGGGGACAGGCTGGCTACACCTTC.

The V gene is TRBV7-9, the J gene TRBJ2-3; D unclear. CDR1 and CDR2 (germline): SEHNR, FQNEAQ (reference sequence). V was trimmed by 2 bases and J by 2 bases, leaving 5 bases between them. CDR3 size: 13 residues. The CDR3 DNA sequence: TGTGCCAGCAGCTTATCTCTCACAGATACGCAGTATTTT. Its protein is CASSLSLTDTQYF.

The chain combines TRBV5-8 with TRBJ2-1; D unclear. The CDR3 is 14 amino acids. Trimming stripped 3 bases from V and 7 bases from J, with 14 bases between. The V gene's germline CDR1 is SGHTS and CDR2 YDEGEE. The CDR3 is CASSSEPIRNEQFF. The CDR3, as DNA: TGTGCCAGCAGCTCTGAACCGATCAGGAATGAGCAGTTCTTC.

V usage is TRBV11-2 and J usage is TRBJ2-5; D is perhaps TRBD2 (7 bases). Germline CDR1 reads SGHAT; CDR2 reads FQNNGV. Trimming took 1 base from V and 5 from J, leaving 17 bases between them. This CDR3 has 16 amino acids. CDR3 amino acids: CASSLGAPGGQETQYF. CDR3 DNA: TGTGCCAGCAGCTTAGGGGCCCCCGGGGGGCAGGAGACCCAGTACTTC.

CDR3 bases: TGTGCCAGCAGTTTATTCTCCACAGGGTCTGGAAACACCATATATTTT. It is translated as CASSLFSTGSGNTIYF. V usage is TRBV28 and J usage is TRBJ1-3; TRBD1 might be the D (6 bases). In germline, CDR1 is MDHEN, CDR2 SYDVKM. The CDR3 spans 16 residues. The V end lost 1 base, the J end lost 1 base, and 11 bases lay between the germline ends.

The V gene is TRBV14, the J gene TRBJ1-1; D is perhaps TRBD1 (6 bases). Germline CDR1 SGHDN, CDR2 FVKESK. V lost 5 bases, J lost 1 base, and 17 bases lay in between. CDR3 length equals 16 residues. This CDR3 reads CASSSRTGTSNTEAFF. CDR3 DNA: TGTGCCAGCAGCTCCCGAACCGGGACATCGAACACTGAAGCTTTCTTT.

The chain employs TRBV24-1 and TRBJ2-5; possible D gene TRBD2, 5 bases. This CDR3 region has 13 residues. Germline V lookup: CDR1 KGHDR, CDR2 SFDVKD. Between the trimmed V and J ends, which lost 6 bases and 4 bases, there was a span of 11 bases. In nucleotides, the CDR3 is TGTGCCACCAGTAGGGCGGGCTCAGAGACCCAGTACTTC. Protein sequence: CATSRAGSETQYF.

V gene TRBV6-6 combines with J gene TRBJ1-4; TRBD1 is a possible D gene (6 bases). CDR3 length: 12 residues. V gave up 6 bases and J gave up 8 bases, with 10 bases separating them. The V gene's germline CDR1 is MNHNY and CDR2 SVGAGI (reference sequence). CDR3 protein: CASRQGEEKLFF. The CDR3 DNA follows: TGTGCCAGCAGACAGGGCGAGGAAAAACTGTTTTTT.

V is TRBV24-1 and J is TRBJ2-3, with D maybe TRBD1 (5 bases). The CDR3 sequence is 15 residues long. Germline CDR1 reads KGHDR; CDR2 reads SFDVKD. Trimming pared 2 bases from V and 6 bases from J, leaving 14 bases between. CDR3 nucleotide sequence: TGTGCCACCAGTGATTCCCTTCAGGGCATGGATACGCAGTATTTT. As protein: CATSDSLQGMDTQYF.

This clone was observed a handful of times. The chain recombines TRBV10-3 with TRBJ1-6; D gene uncertain. Germline CDR1 ENHRY, CDR2 SYGVKD. The V end lost 2 bases, the J end lost 6 bases, and 5 bases lay between the germline ends. This CDR3 is built from 13 residues. The CDR3 sequence is CAISEASNSPLHF. For the CDR3, the DNA is TGTGCCATCAGTGAGGCCAGTAATTCACCCCTCCACTTT.

This chain uses TRBV5-5 with TRBJ2-7; 11 nucleotides line up with TRBD1. This CDR3 spans 14 amino acids. V lost 5 bases to trimming and J lost 6 bases; unmatched junction nucleotides: 7. In germline, CDR1 is SGHKS, CDR2 YYEKEE (reference sequence). The CDR3 loop reads CASSQAGTGGEQYV. The CDR3 DNA is TGTGCCAGCAGTCAAGCCGGGACAGGGGGCGAGCAGTACGTC.

This clone was recorded only once. This chain uses TRBV6-5 with TRBJ2-1; TRBD2 is a possible D gene (6 bases). Deletions cut 8 bases from V and 1 base from J, with 12 bases between. Looked up from germline, CDR1 is MNHEY and CDR2 is SVGAGI. The CDR3 runs to 14 residues. The CDR3 is CASAGLRSYNEQFF. The CDR3 DNA reads as TGTGCCAGCGCGGGACTTAGGTCCTACAATGAGCAGTTCTTC.

The V call is TRBV7-3, the J call TRBJ2-2; 7 bases align to TRBD2. This CDR3 is 17 amino acids long. Germline V gene data show CDR1 as SGHTA and CDR2 as FQGTGA. V trimming: 6 bases; J trimming: 5 bases; junction bases outside the gene matches: 15. The CDR3 is CASSSLRGKGNTGELFF. In DNA form, the CDR3 reads TGTGCCAGCAGTTCATTGCGGGGGAAAGGGAATACCGGGGAGCTGTTTTTT. The full variable domain, its missing parts supplied by reference TRBV7-3 and TRBJ2-2, is GAGVSQTPSNKVTEKGKYVELRCDPISGHTALYWYRQSLGQGPEFLIYFQGTGAADDSGLPNDRFFAVRPEGSVSTLKIQRTERGDSAVYLCASSSLRGKGNTGELFFGEGSRLTVL.

The chain joins TRBV4-3 to TRBJ1-4; weak D call: TRBD1 (5 bases). The CDR3 length is 16 residues. Germline loops: CDR1 LGHNA, CDR2 YSLEER. The germline V and J ends were trimmed by 0 bases and 1 base, with 9 bases remaining between them. This chain's CDR3 is CASSQEGRGTNEKLFF. For the CDR3, the DNA is TGCGCCAGCAGCCAAGAAGGAAGGGGAACTAATGAAAAACTGTTTTTT.

The V and J genes are TRBV5-1 and TRBJ2-6, with 7 bases aligning to TRBD1. Germline CDR1 is SGHRS and CDR2 is YFSETQ. Trimming took 4 bases from V and 0 from J; bases not matched to a gene: 4. The CDR3 extends over 16 amino acids. CDR3 nucleotides: TGCGCCAGCAGCGAAGGACAGGTCTCTGGGGCCAACGTCCTGACTTTC. Residues: CASSEGQVSGANVLTF.

The genes are TRBV18 and TRBJ1-1; 9 bases fit TRBD1. The V segment lost 3 bases and the J segment 5 bases; nucleotides outside the gene matches: 19. The germline V gene has CDR1 KGHSH and CDR2 LQKENI. The CDR3 extends over 19 amino acids. The CDR3 loop reads CASSPILQGARGKSTEAFF. The CDR3 bases are TGTGCCAGCTCACCTATTCTACAGGGGGCGCGGGGTAAGAGTACTGAAGCTTTCTTT. The full variable domain, with the rest looked up from reference TRBV18 and TRBJ1-1, is NAGVMQNPRHLVRRRGQEARLRCSPMKGHSHVYWYRQLPEEGLKFMVYLQKENIIDESGMPKERFSAEFPKEGPSILRIQQVVRGDSAAYFCASSPILQGARGKSTEAFFGQGTRLTVV.

V gene TRBV5-4 combines with J gene TRBJ2-3; 11 bases agree with TRBD2. Germline CDR1 SGHNT, CDR2 YYREEE (reference sequence). The length of the CDR3 is 18 residues. V lost 0 bases to trimming and J lost 1 base; unmatched junction nucleotides: 7. DNA of the CDR3: TGTGCCAGCAGCTTGGGACTAGCGGGGTTGGGGGGCACAGATACGCAGTATTTT. Encoded protein: CASSLGLAGLGGTDTQYF. Together with reference TRBV5-4 and TRBJ2-3, the CDR3 gives the full variable domain: ETGVTQSPTHLIKTRGQQVTLRCSSQSGHNTVSWYQQALGQGPQFIFQYYREEENGRGNFPPRFSGLQFPNYSSELNVNALELDDSALYLCASSLGLAGLGGTDTQYFGPGTRLTVL.

V is TRBV7-2 and J is TRBJ1-2; 7 bases match TRBD1. Germline values: CDR1 SGHTA, CDR2 FQGNSA. This CDR3 has 13 amino acids. Trimming removed 5 bases from V and 13 bases from J; junction bases left unmatched: 13. The CDR3 DNA reads as TGTGCCAGCAGCCCAAACGGACAGGTTGGAGCCACCTTC. Amino acid sequence: CASSPNGQVGATF.

The CDR3, as DNA: TGTGCCAGCAGATTTGAGGGAACGGCCCAAGAGACCCAGTACTTC. As protein: CASRFEGTAQETQYF. The chain carries TRBV7-3 and TRBJ2-5; TRBD2 is a possible D gene (5 bases). Looked up from germline, CDR1 is SGHTA and CDR2 is FQGTGA. V shed 6 bases and J shed 1 base, with 15 bases lying between them. There are 15 residues in the CDR3.

The V call is TRBV4-2, the J call TRBJ2-7; D is unresolved. Germline CDR1 LGHNA, CDR2 YNFKEQ. Trimming cost V 2 bases and J 2 bases, with 7 bases left between them. This CDR3 comprises 13 residues. The CDR3 loop is CASSQFKTYEQYF. CDR3 sequence (DNA): TGTGCCAGCAGCCAATTCAAAACCTACGAGCAGTACTTC.

The CDR3 coding sequence is TGTGCCAGCAGCGGACAGGCGAGCTCCTACAATGAGCAGTTCTTC. It encodes CASSGQASSYNEQFF. V gene TRBV2 combines with J gene TRBJ2-1, with 7 positions matching TRBD1. Per the germline V gene, CDR1 is SNHLY and CDR2 is FYNNEI. V was pared by 6 bases and J by 0 bases, with 5 bases of the junction left unmatched. The length of the CDR3 is 15 residues.

The rearrangement joins TRBV2 to TRBJ1-1; 10 nucleotides align to TRBD1. J lost 4 bases, V lost 7 bases, and 3 bases had no gene match. In germline, CDR1 is SNHLY, CDR2 FYNNEI. The CDR3 consists of 13 residues. CDR3 region: CASKGQGFTEAFF. The CDR3 DNA is TGTGCCAGCAAGGGACAGGGGTTCACTGAAGCTTTCTTT.

This chain links TRBV6-2 or TRBV6-3 with TRBJ1-1, with D perhaps TRBD1 (5 bases). Per the germline V gene, CDR1 is MNHEY and CDR2 is SVGEGT. Trimming pared 6 bases from V and 1 base from J, leaving 12 bases between. The CDR3 runs to 14 residues. CDR3 sequence: CASSFDSGNTEAFF. The CDR3 region has the DNA TGTGCCAGCAGCTTCGACAGTGGGAACACTGAAGCTTTCTTT.

This clone occurred once. The chain has TRBV13 and TRBJ1-1, with 9 nucleotides matching TRBD1. The germline gives CDR1 PRHDT, CDR2 FYEKMQ (reference sequence). The junction had 1 base not matched to a gene; V was cut back by 1 base and J by 1 base. This CDR3 is 15 amino acids long. CDR3 DNA: TGTGCCAGCAGCTTAGTACAGGGGGCGAACACTGAAGCTTTCTTT. The encoded protein is CASSLVQGANTEAFF.